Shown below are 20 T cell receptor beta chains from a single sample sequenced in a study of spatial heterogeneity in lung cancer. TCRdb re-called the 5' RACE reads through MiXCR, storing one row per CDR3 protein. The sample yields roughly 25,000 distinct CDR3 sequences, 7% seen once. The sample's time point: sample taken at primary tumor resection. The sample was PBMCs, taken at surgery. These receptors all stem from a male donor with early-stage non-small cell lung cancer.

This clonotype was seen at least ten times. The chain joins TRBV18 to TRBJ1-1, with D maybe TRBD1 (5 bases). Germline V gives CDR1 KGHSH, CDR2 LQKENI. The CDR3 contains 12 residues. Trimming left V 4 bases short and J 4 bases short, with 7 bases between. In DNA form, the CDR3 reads TGTGCCAGCTCACGCGGGGGCACTGAAGCTTTCTTT. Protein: CASSRGGTEAFF.

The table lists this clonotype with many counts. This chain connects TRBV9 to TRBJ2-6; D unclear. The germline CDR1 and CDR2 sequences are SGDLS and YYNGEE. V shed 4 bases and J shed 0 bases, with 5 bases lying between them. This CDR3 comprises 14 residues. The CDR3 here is CASSPLSGANVLTF. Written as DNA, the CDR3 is TGTGCCAGCAGCCCCCTCTCTGGGGCCAACGTCCTGACTTTC.

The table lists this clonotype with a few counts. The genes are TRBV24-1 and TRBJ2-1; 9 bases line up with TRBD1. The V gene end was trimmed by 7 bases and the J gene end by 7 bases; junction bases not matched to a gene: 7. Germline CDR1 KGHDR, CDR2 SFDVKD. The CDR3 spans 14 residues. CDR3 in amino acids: CATSLTGGGNEQFF. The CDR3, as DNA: TGTGCCACCAGCCTGACAGGGGGTGGAAATGAGCAGTTCTTC.

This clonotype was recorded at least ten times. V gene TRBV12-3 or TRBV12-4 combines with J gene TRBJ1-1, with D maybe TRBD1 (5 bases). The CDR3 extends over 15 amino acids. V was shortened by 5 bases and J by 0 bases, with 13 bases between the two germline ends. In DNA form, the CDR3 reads TGTGCCAGCAGTCCAAGGGGACCTATGAACACTGAAGCTTTCTTT. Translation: CASSPRGPMNTEAFF.

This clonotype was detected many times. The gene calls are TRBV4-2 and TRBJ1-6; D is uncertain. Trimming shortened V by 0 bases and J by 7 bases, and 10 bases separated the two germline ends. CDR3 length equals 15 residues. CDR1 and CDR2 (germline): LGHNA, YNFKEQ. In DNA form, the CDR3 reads TGTGCCAGCAGCCAAGATTTGGCCAGGAATTCACCCCTCCACTTT. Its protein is CASSQDLARNSPLHF.

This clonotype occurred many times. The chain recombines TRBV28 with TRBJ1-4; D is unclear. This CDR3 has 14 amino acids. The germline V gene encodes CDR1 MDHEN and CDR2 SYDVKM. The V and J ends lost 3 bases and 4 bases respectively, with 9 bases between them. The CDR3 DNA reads TGTGCCAGCAGTTTCGCGGGCCTTAATGAAAAACTGTTTTTT. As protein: CASSFAGLNEKLFF. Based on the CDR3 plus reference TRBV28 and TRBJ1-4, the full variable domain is DVKVTQSSRYLVKRTGEKVFLECVQDMDHENMFWYRQDPGLGLRLIYFSYDVKMKEKGDIPEGYSVSREKKERFSLILESASTNQTSMYLCASSFAGLNEKLFFGSGTQLSVL.

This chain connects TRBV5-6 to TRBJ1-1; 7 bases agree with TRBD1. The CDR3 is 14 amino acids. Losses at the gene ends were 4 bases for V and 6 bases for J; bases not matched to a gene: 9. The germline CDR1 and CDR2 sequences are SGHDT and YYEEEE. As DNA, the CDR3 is TGTGCCAGCAGCAACATCCAGGGGGTTTCTGAAGCTTTCTTT. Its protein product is CASSNIQGVSEAFF.

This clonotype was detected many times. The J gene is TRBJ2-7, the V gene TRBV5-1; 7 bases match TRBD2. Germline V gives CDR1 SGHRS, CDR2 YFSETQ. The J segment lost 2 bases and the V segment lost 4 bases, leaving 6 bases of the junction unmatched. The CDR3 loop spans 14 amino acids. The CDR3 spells CASSPGGEAYEQYV. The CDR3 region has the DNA TGCGCCAGCAGCCCTGGGGGGGAGGCCTACGAGCAGTACGTC.

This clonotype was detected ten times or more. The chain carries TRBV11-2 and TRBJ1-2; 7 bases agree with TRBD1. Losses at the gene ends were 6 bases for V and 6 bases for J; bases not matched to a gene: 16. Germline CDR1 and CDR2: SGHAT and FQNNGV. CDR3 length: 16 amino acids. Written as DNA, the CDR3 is TGTGCCAGCAGATCACCTGGTAGGGGGCGCGGTCATGGCTACACCTTC. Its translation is CASRSPGRGRGHGYTF. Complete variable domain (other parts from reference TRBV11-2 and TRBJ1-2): EAGVAQSPRYKIIEKRQSVAFWCNPISGHATLYWYQQILGQGPKLLIQFQNNGVVDDSQLPKDRFSAERLKGVDSTLKIQPAKLEDSAVYLCASRSPGRGRGHGYTFGSGTRLTVV.

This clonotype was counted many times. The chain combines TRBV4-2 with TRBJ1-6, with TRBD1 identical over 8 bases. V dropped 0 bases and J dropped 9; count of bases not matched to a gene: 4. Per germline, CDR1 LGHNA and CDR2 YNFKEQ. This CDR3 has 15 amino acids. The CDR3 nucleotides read TGTGCCAGCAGCCAAGAATCAGGGGGCGGTTCACCCCTCCACTTT. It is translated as CASSQESGGGSPLHF.

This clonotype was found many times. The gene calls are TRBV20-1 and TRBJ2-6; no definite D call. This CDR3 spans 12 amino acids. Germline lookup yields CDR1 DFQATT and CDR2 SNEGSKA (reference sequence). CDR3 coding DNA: TGCAGGGGGAAATCTGGGGCCAACGTCCTGACTTTC. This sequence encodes CRGKSGANVLTF.

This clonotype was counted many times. The DNA for the CDR3 is TGCGCCAGCAGTGAGGGGTTATTGGCGGGAGGGTACAATGAGCAGTTCTTC. Its translation is CASSEGLLAGGYNEQFF. The chain has TRBV10-1 and TRBJ2-1; 9 bases fit TRBD2. The germline V gene encodes CDR1 WNHNN and CDR2 SYGVQD (reference sequence). This CDR3 has 17 amino acids. V was clipped by 2 bases and J by 4 bases; unmatched bases: 9.

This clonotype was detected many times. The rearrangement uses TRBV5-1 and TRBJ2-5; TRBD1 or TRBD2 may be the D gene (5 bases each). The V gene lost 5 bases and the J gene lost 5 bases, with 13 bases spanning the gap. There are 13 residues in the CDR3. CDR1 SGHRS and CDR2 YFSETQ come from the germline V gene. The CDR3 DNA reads TGCGCCAGCAGGAACCAGGGACGGGAGACCCAGTACTTC. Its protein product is CASRNQGRETQYF.

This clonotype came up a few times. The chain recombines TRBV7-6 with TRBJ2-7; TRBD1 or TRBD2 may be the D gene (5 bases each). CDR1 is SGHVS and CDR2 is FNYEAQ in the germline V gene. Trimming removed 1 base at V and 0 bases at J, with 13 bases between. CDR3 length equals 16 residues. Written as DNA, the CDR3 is TGTGCCAGCAGCTTAGTTCCCGGGGCTCACTCCTACGAGCAGTACGTC. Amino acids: CASSLVPGAHSYEQYV.

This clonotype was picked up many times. The CDR3 protein is CASTAGHSIGELFF. CDR3 bases: TGTGCCAGCACCGCCGGACACTCTATCGGGGAGCTGTTTTTT. The chain employs TRBV6-1 and TRBJ2-2; D may be TRBD1 (5 bases). V was clipped by 7 bases and J by 7 bases, with 16 bases between them. This CDR3 comprises 14 residues. Germline CDR1 MNHNS, CDR2 SASEGT.

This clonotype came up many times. CDR3 coding DNA: TGTGCCAGCAGTCTCCCAGCCGGCACAGATACGCAGTATTTT. This gives the protein CASSLPAGTDTQYF. This chain links TRBV28 with TRBJ2-3, with unresolved D. V was trimmed by 5 bases and J by 1 base, leaving 10 bases between them. This CDR3 has 14 residues. The V gene's germline CDR1 is MDHEN and CDR2 SYDVKM.

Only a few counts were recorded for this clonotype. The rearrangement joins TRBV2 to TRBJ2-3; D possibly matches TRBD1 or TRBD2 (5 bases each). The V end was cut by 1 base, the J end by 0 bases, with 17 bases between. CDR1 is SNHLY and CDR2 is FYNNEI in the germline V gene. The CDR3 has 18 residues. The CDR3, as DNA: TGTGCCAGCAGTGAAGGTTTTTCGGGGCTGCTTAGCACAGATACGCAGTATTTT. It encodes CASSEGFSGLLSTDTQYF.

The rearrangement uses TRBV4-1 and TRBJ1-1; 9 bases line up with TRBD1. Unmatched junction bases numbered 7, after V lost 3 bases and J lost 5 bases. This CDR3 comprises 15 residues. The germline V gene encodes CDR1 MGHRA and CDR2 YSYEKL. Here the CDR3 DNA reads TGCGCCAGCAGCCAGGAGGGACAGGGAAGTACTGAAGCTTTCTTT. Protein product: CASSQEGQGSTEAFF.

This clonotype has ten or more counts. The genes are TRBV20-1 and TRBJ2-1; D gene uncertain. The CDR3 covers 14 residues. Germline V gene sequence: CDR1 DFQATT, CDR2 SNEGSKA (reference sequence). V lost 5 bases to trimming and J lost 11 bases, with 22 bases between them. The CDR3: CSAGDWTYSLQQFF. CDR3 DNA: TGCAGTGCTGGGGATTGGACGTACTCCCTCCAGCAGTTCTTC.

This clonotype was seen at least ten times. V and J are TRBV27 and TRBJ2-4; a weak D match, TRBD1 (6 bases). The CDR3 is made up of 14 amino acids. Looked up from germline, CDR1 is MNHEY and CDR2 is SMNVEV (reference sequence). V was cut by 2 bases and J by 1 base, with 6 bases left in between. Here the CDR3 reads CASSLTGAKNIQYF. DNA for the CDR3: TGTGCCAGCAGTTTAACAGGGGCCAAAAACATTCAGTACTTC.